The present entry profiles one T cell receptor beta chain with its context. Its cognate antigen is unknown. A much larger clone differs from this one at a single base, so this may be a read error. The CDR3 runs to 14 residues. With V trimmed by 7 bases and J by 6 bases, 11 bases remained unmatched. Germline V CDR1 and CDR2: MNHEY, SMNVEV (reference sequence). This specimen comes from a study of T cells in Graves' hyperthyroidism and ophthalmopathy. Broader study findings: Median prediction lead before ophthalmopathy onset was 5 to 7 months with the model.

Regions amplified from RNA transcripts were the TCR beta CDR3 regions. The HTBI primer set served for first-round RT-PCR of the TCR CDR3. Each CDR3 protein is one row after TCRdb ran MiXCR on the multiplex PCR reads. Of 300,000 to 400,000 distinct CDR3 sequences in the sample, 21% are singletons; the top ten hold around 45%. This chain uses TRBV27 with TRBJ2-7, with TRBD1 matching over 8 bases. This clonotype was sampled from a woman aged 45-59 years with Graves' hyperthyroidism. The sequenced sample consisted of blood. As DNA, the CDR3 is TGTGCCAGCACCATGACAGGGGTTGACTGCGAGCAGTACTTC. Encoded protein: CASTMTGVDCEQYF.